The next 10 T cell receptor beta chains were all read from a single sample in a study of T cells in localized non-small cell lung cancer. Profiled with immunoSEQ multiplex PCR; TCRdb holds only in-frame clones, not every one. The table has tens of thousands of clones, approximately 94% seen once. Source: peripheral blood, taken before any cancer treatment. These receptor sequences come from a female donor at least 60 years old with stage I lung adenocarcinoma.

The chain carries TRBV2 and TRBJ2-2; 11 bases map to TRBD2. The CDR3 is made up of 14 amino acids. The germline gives CDR1 SNHLY, CDR2 FYNNEI. V was pared by 5 bases and J by 6 bases, with 2 bases of the junction left unmatched. The CDR3 region is CASSWTSGPGELFF. The CDR3 region has the DNA TGTGCCAGCAGTTGGACTAGCGGGCCCGGGGAGCTGTTTTTT.

The CDR3 protein is CASSGQGAEGYTF. DNA for the CDR3: TGTGCCAGCAGTGGACAGGGGGCGGAAGGCTACACCTTC. The chain uses TRBV27 and TRBJ1-2; TRBD1 matches 11 bases. J was trimmed by 8 bases and V by 5 bases; bases with no gene match: 4. This CDR3 has 13 residues. Germline CDR1 and CDR2: MNHEY and SMNVEV (reference sequence).

DNA of the CDR3: TGCGCCAGCAGGATTAACGGTGATTCACCCCTCCACTTT. Translation: CASRINGDSPLHF. V usage is TRBV10-1 and J usage is TRBJ1-6, with D unclear. The length of the CDR3 is 13 residues. In germline, CDR1 is WNHNN, CDR2 SYGVQD (reference sequence). V lost 6 bases and J 8 bases, leaving 11 bases between the germline ends.

The chain combines TRBV7-9 with TRBJ1-5; D is unclear. Germline-derived CDR1 and CDR2 are SEHNR and FQNEAQ (reference sequence). The V and J ends lost 5 bases and 4 bases respectively, with 12 bases between them. This CDR3 is 14 amino acids long. DNA of the CDR3: TGTGCCAGCAGCCAGTCCCCGGGGAATCAGCCCCAGCATTTT. Translated: CASSQSPGNQPQHF. Supplemented by reference TRBV7-9 and TRBJ1-5, the full variable domain reads DTGVSQNPRHKITKRGQNVTFRCDPISEHNRLYWYRQTLGQGPEFLTYFQNEAQLEKSRLLSDRFSAERPKGSFSTLEIQRTEQGDSAMYLCASSQSPGNQPQHFGDGTRLSIL.

The genes are TRBV18 and TRBJ2-7, with 8 bases identical to TRBD1. Trimming at V came to 4 bases and at J to 0 bases, leaving 8 bases not matched to a gene. CDR1 KGHSH and CDR2 LQKENI come from the germline V gene. The CDR3 contains 16 residues. The CDR3 bases are TGTGCCAGCTCACACACGACAGGGGCGAGCTCCTACGAGCAGTACTTC. This codes for CASSHTTGASSYEQYF.

The genes are TRBV6-6 and TRBJ2-5, with a weak D call TRBD1 (6 bases). This CDR3 contains 12 residues. From germline, CDR1 is MNHNY and CDR2 SVGAGI (reference sequence). The V gene lost 8 bases and the J gene lost 4 bases, with 11 bases spanning the gap. For the CDR3, the DNA is TGTGCCAGCGGGGGCCGGGTAGAGACCCAGTACTTC. Protein sequence: CASGGRVETQYF.

The chain has TRBV5-8 and TRBJ1-2; no firm D call. The V gene's germline CDR1 is SGHTS and CDR2 YDEGEE. V lost 2 bases to trimming and J lost 8 bases, with 13 bases between them. The CDR3 length is 13 residues. This chain's CDR3 is CASSFRATPGYTF. CDR3 DNA: TGTGCCAGCAGCTTTAGGGCGACGCCAGGCTACACCTTC.

This rearrangement joins TRBV6-5 to TRBJ1-2, with D hard to call. The germline CDR1 and CDR2 sequences are MNHEY and SVGAGI. V was trimmed by 2 bases and J by 4 bases, leaving 8 bases between them. The CDR3 has 13 residues. In DNA form, the CDR3 reads TGTGCCAGCAGTTACCGTCTCGGCTATGGCTACACCTTC. Translated, it gives CASSYRLGYGYTF.

This chain's CDR3 is CASSQEVFYEQYV. The CDR3 bases are TGTGCCAGCAGTCAAGAAGTGTTCTACGAGCAGTACGTC. The V gene is TRBV28, the J gene TRBJ2-7, with D hard to call. Germline V gene lookup returns CDR1 MDHEN and CDR2 SYDVKM. The V gene lost 5 bases and the J gene lost 3 bases, with 11 bases spanning the gap. The CDR3 is 13 residues long.

The V gene is TRBV5-5, the J gene TRBJ2-4; 7 positions match TRBD2. The CDR3 totals 13 residues. Trimming removed 0 bases from V and 6 bases from J; junction bases left unmatched: 0. The V gene's germline CDR1 is SGHKS and CDR2 YYEKEE (reference sequence). The CDR3 DNA sequence: TGTGCCAGCAGCTTGGCGGGGGGAAACATTCAGTACTTC. Its translation is CASSLAGGNIQYF.